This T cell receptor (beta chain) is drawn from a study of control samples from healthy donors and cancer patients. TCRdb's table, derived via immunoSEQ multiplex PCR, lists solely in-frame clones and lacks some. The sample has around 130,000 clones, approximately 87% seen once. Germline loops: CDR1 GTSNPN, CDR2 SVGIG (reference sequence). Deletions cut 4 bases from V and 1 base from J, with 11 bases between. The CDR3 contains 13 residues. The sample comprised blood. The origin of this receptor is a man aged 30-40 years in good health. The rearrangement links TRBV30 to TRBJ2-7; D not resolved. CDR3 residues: CAWNPTASYEQYF. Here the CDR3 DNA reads TGTGCCTGGAACCCGACGGCATCCTACGAGCAGTACTTC.